This T cell receptor (beta chain) was sequenced for a study of blood T cell repertoires in COVID-19 (dated by TCRdb to the early 2020s). Describing the broader study: Samples covering the acute and convalescent phases of COVID-19 were provided by collaborators in the United States, Italy and Spain. The material from the prospective study consisted of cDNA or gDNA derived from T cells, B-cell-depleted T cells, or PBMCs. The dataset comprised deeply sampled blood TCRbeta repertoires from subjects exposed to, actively infected with, or recovered from COVID-19. The repertoires were made available in a free public database intended to serve as a resource for research on the immune response to SARS-CoV-2. The samples were drawn from the first 160 participants of the ongoing ImmuneRACE study and from 1,200 or so subjects provided by 6 global collaborators. The sample metadata nearly always contained a de-identified subject ID, COVID-19 status, age in years and sex. Where available, HLA class I and class II types were taken from metadata supplied by the sample provider and were not determined by assay-based typing.

Collaborating institutions collected whole blood in K2EDTA tubes following their own protocols. For TCRbeta analysis, collaborator samples were shipped as frozen whole blood, as isolated PBMCs, or as DNA extracted from either sample type. The immunoSEQ Assay, a bias-controlled multiplex PCR, was used to amplify TCRbeta CDR3 regions from genomic DNA. The paper's processing steps were these. The number of nucleated cells in each sample was estimated by amplification of reference gene primers within the assay. Sequence reads were collapsed and filtered to measure the absolute abundance of every unique TCRbeta CDR3 rearrangement. Productive Simpson clonality was computed per sample as the square root of Simpson's diversity index over productive rearrangements. Not all clones reach the TCRdb copy of this immuneACCESS table, which keeps in-frame sequences only. Checked studies attribute under half of the gap to unresolved V genes and leave the rest unexplained. D and trimming come from the DNA, and the V and J calls and clone size come from that table. The sample records roughly 120,000 clones, around 83% of which are singletons. In total, the top ten clones hold 1.3% to 1.5% of the sample.

The paper as a whole reports these results and caveats: How much clinical and demographic metadata was included differed by source and by participant, and the metadata was provided uncurated.

With regard to this clone: No cognate antigen has been identified for it. No per-base quality is available; no much larger clone lies one base away.

The sample comprised peripheral blood. This receptor was obtained from a man in his forties with acute or convalescent COVID-19.

The CDR3: CSVERAGPNEKLFF. The DNA sequence follows: TGCAGCGTTGAAAGGGCGGGGCCCAATGAAAAACTGTTTTTT. In this chain, TRBV29-1 is recombined with TRBJ1-4; the D segment could be TRBD1, given 5 matching bases. The CDR3 goes from the cysteine to the phenylalanine over 14 residues. The sequence is cut down to CDR3 DNA, 42 bases in frame from base 1. V is cut by 2 bases and J by 5 bases, and the space between the germline ends is 12 bases. Reading the germline V gene gives CDR1 SQVTM and CDR2 ANQGSEA.